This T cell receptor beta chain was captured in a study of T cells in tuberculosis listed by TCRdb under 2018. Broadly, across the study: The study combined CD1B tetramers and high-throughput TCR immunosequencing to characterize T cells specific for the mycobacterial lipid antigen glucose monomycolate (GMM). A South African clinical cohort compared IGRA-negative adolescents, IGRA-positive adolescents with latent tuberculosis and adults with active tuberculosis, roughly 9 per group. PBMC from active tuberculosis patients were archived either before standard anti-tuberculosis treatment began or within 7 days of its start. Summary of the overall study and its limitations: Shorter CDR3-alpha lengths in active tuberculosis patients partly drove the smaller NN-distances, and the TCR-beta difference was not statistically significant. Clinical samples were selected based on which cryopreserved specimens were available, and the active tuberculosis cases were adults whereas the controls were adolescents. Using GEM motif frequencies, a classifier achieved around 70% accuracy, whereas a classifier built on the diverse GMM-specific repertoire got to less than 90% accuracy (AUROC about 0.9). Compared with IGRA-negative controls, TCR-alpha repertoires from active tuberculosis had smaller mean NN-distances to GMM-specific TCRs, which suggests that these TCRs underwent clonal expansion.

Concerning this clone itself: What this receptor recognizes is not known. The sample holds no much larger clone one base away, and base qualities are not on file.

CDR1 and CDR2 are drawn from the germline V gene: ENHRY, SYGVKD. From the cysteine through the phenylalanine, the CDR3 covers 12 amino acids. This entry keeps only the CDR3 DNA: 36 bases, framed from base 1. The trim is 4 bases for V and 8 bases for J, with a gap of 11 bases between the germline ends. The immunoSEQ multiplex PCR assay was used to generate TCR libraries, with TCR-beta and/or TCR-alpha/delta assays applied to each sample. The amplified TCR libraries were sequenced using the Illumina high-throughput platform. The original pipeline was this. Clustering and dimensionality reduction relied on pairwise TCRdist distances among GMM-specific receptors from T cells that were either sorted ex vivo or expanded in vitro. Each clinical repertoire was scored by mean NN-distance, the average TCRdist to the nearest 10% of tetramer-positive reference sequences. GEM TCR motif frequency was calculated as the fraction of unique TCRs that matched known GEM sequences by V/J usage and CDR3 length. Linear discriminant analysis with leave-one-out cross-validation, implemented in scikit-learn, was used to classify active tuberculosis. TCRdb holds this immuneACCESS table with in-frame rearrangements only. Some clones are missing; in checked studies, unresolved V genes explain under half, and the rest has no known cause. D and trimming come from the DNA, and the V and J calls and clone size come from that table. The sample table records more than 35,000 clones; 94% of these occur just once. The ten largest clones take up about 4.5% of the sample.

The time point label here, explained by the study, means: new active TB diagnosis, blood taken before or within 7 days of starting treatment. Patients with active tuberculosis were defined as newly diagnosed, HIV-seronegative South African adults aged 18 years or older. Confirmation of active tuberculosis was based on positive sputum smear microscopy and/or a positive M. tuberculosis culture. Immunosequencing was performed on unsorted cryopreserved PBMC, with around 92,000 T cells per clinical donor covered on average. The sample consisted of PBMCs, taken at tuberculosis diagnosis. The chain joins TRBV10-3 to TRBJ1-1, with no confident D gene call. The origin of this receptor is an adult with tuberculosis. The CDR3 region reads CAISGRLGEAFF. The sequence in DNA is TGTGCCATCAGTGGACGACTTGGAGAAGCTTTCTTT.